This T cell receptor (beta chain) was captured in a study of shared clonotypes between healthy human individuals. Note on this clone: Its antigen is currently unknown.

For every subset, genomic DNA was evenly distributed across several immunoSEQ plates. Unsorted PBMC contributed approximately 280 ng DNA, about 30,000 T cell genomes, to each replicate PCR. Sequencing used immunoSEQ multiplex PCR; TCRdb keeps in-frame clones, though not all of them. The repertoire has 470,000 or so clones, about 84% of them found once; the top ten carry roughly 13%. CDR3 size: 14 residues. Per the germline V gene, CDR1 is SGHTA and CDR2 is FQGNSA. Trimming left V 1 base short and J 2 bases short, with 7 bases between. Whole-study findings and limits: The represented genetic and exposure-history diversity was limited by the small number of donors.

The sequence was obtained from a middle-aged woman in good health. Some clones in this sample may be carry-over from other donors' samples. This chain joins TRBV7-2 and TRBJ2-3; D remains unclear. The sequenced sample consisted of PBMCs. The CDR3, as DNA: TGTGCCAGCAGCTTAGGTGTCCTCACAGATACGCAGTATTTT. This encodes CASSLGVLTDTQYF.